This T cell receptor beta chain was retrieved from a study of CD8 T cell repertoires and HIV-1 epitope variants. Whole-study context: Twenty-five autologous and known Gag and Nef epitope variant peptides each stimulated T cells separately. Equal numbers of autologous T cell-negative cells presented antigen to enriched T cells. Cultures ran around nine days, with IL-2, IL-7 and IL-15 added on days 3 and 7.

Germline CDR1 reads LGHNA; CDR2 reads YSLEER. The CDR3 runs to 16 residues. TCRdb's table, derived via immunoSEQ multiplex PCR, lists solely in-frame clones and lacks some. The repertoire holds about 2,900 clones, with under 85% as singletons. Note on this clone: Its antigen is not identified. The junction departs from germline at one end; a sequencing error may be responsible.

This clonotype was sampled from a male donor with HIV. The source material was cultured CD8+ T cells derived from PBMCs. V usage is TRBV4-3 and J usage is TRBJ2-5; TRBD2 agrees at 13 bases. As DNA, the CDR3 is TGCGCCAGCAGCAAAGAGACTAGCGGGGGGTCCGAGACCCAGTACTTC. This gives the protein CASSKETSGGSETQYF.